The next 19 T cell receptor beta chains were all read from a single sample in a study of human T cells and chemical hapten exposure. From the RACE reads, TCRdb called clonotypes with MiXCR, one entry per CDR3 protein. The sample holds approximately 49,000 distinct CDR3 sequences; around a tenth are singletons and the top ten take just under 4.5%. The time point was: patch test 1, 2 weeks after DPC sensitization. Specified treatment: therapeutic diphenylcyclopropenone sensitization with weekly scalp DPC. This specimen was whole blood, taken in connection with sensitization to the hapten diphenylcyclopropenone (DPC). The receptors shown here come from a woman between 50 and 59 years old with alopecia areata. Some clones in this sample may be carry-over from other donors' samples.

The chain combines TRBV4-1 with TRBJ2-1; a weak D match, TRBD2 (6 bases). V was clipped by 9 bases and J by 0 bases, with 15 bases between them. Germline CDR1 and CDR2: MGHRA and YSYEKL. CDR3 size: 15 residues. In nucleotides, the CDR3 is TGCGCCAGTCGCGGGGCGGACTTCTCCTACAATGAGCAGTTCTTC. Amino acids: CASRGADFSYNEQFF.

The sample holds a few counts of this clonotype. The chain is built from TRBV29-1 and TRBJ2-1; TRBD1 is a possible D gene (6 bases). Germline V CDR1 and CDR2: SQVTM, ANQGSEA. Trimming removed 5 bases at V and 0 bases at J, with 11 bases between. CDR3 length: 14 residues. CDR3 nucleotide sequence: TGCAGCGTTTACGGACAGATCTCCTACAATGAGCAGTTCTTC. This sequence encodes CSVYGQISYNEQFF.

This clonotype appeared many times. This chain links TRBV20-1 with TRBJ2-7; D is perhaps TRBD1 (5 bases). Germline loops: CDR1 DFQATT, CDR2 SNEGSKA (reference sequence). This CDR3 is 12 amino acids long. The V and J ends lost 6 bases and 3 bases respectively, with 12 bases between them. This CDR3 reads CSASDSIYEQYF. The CDR3 DNA is TGCAGTGCCTCAGACAGTATCTACGAGCAGTACTTC.

CDR3 sequence: CASSSLSGNRDEQYF. CDR3 nucleotides: TGTGCCAGCAGCTCTCTTAGCGGGAATAGAGACGAGCAGTACTTC. V is TRBV7-9 and J is TRBJ2-7; 8 bases agree with TRBD2. With V trimmed by 4 bases and J by 5 bases, 10 bases remained unmatched. Germline V gives CDR1 SEHNR, CDR2 FQNEAQ (reference sequence). The CDR3 spans 15 residues.

This clonotype was observed many times. The chain links TRBV28 to TRBJ1-2; possible D gene TRBD1, 6 bases. Germline V gene data show CDR1 as MDHEN and CDR2 as SYDVKM. The CDR3 loop spans 17 amino acids. V gave up 3 bases and J gave up 8 bases, with 25 bases separating them. The CDR3 region is CASSFHLEGQPTEGYTF. CDR3 bases: TGTGCCAGCAGTTTCCACCTTGAAGGACAGCCCACCGAAGGCTACACCTTC.

In this sample, this clonotype turned up many times. The chain couples TRBV19 to TRBJ1-5; 10 bases match TRBD1. CDR3 size: 19 residues. Germline trimming cut 5 bases from V and 1 base from J; bases unmatched to any gene: 14. Per the germline V gene, CDR1 is LNHDA and CDR2 is SQIVND (reference sequence). CDR3 amino acids: CASSPNPGRQGASNQPQHF. CDR3 sequence (DNA): TGTGCCAGTAGTCCAAACCCGGGAAGACAGGGGGCAAGCAATCAGCCCCAGCATTTT. The full variable domain, in which reference TRBV19 and TRBJ1-5 provide the parts outside the CDR3, is DGGITQSPKYLFRKEGQNVTLSCEQNLNHDAMYWYRQDPGQGLRLIYYSQIVNDFQKGDIAEGYSVSREKKESFPLTVTSAQKNPTAFYLCASSPNPGRQGASNQPQHFGDGTRLSIL.

This clonotype came up many times. The DNA of the CDR3 is TGTGCCAGCAGCGAACGAGGGACAGACCTCTACGAGCAGTACTTC. Translated: CASSERGTDLYEQYF. The V and J genes are TRBV27 and TRBJ2-7; 7 positions agree with TRBD1. Looked up from germline, CDR1 is MNHEY and CDR2 is SMNVEV (reference sequence). CDR3 length: 15 residues. Trimming at V came to 6 bases and at J to 3 bases, leaving 11 bases not matched to a gene.

In this sample, this clonotype turned up many times. The chain joins TRBV6-1 to TRBJ2-3; D is unclear. V dropped 5 bases and J dropped 0 bases, with 9 bases sitting between them. The CDR3 loop spans 14 amino acids. CDR1 and CDR2 from the germline V gene are MNHNS and SASEGT. CDR3 loop: CASSPFESTDTQYF. The DNA of the CDR3 is TGTGCCAGCAGTCCCTTCGAAAGCACAGATACGCAGTATTTT.

This clonotype was seen ten or more times. This chain uses TRBV28 with TRBJ2-7; D is possibly TRBD1 (6 bases). V shed 5 bases and J shed 3 bases, with 11 bases lying between them. The CDR3 is 13 residues long. CDR1 MDHEN and CDR2 SYDVKM come from the germline V gene. The CDR3 region is CASSGTPNYEQYF. The DNA for the CDR3 is TGTGCCAGCAGTGGGACACCTAACTACGAGCAGTACTTC.

Many counts were recorded for this clonotype. V is TRBV6-4 and J is TRBJ1-1, with D unresolved. V dropped 7 bases and J dropped 0 bases, with 9 bases sitting between them. Germline V gene sequence: CDR1 MRHNA, CDR2 SNTAGT. The CDR3 contains 13 residues. The CDR3 bases are TGTGCCAGCAAAAAGGAACTGAACACTGAAGCTTTCTTT. This encodes CASKKELNTEAFF.

This clonotype has only a few counts. This rearrangement joins TRBV5-4 to TRBJ2-7, with a possible D match to TRBD1 (5 bases). Germline values: CDR1 SGHNT, CDR2 YYREEE (reference sequence). The CDR3 is made up of 15 amino acids. Between the trimmed V and J ends, which lost 0 bases and 3 bases, there was a span of 13 bases. The CDR3 nucleotides are TGTGCCAGCAGCTTGGGCCCCAGGGAAAGCTACGAGCAGTACTTC. Protein: CASSLGPRESYEQYF.

On this clonotype itself: At one boundary the junction diverges from the germline segment, which might be a read error. The V call is TRBV3-1, the J call TRBJ2-1, with 11 bases identical to TRBD2. Germline V gene sequence: CDR1 LGHDT, CDR2 YNNKEL (reference sequence). CDR3 length: 13 amino acids. The CDR3 DNA reads as TGTGCCAGCAGCCAAGCTAGCGGGAGGCCTGCATGGTTC. It encodes CASSQASGRPAWF.

In this sample, this clonotype turned up many times. This chain connects TRBV29-1 to TRBJ1-1; no reliable D call. Trimming cost V 3 bases and J 1 base, with 18 bases left between them. The germline CDR1 and CDR2 sequences are SQVTM and ANQGSEA. This CDR3 is built from 16 residues. The CDR3 protein is CSVDLRNLRGNTEAFF. CDR3 sequence (DNA): TGCAGCGTTGACTTGAGAAACCTCAGAGGGAACACTGAAGCTTTCTTT.

This clonotype has at least ten counts. This chain joins TRBV27 and TRBJ2-1; 12 nucleotides match TRBD2. Germline V gene sequence: CDR1 MNHEY, CDR2 SMNVEV (reference sequence). The CDR3 has 14 residues. Trimming at V came to 8 bases and at J to 4 bases, leaving 3 bases not matched to a gene. The CDR3 sequence is CASRTSGVYNEQFF. The CDR3 DNA is TGTGCCAGCCGGACTAGCGGGGTATACAATGAGCAGTTCTTC.

V gene TRBV7-2 combines with J gene TRBJ2-1; TRBD1 aligns across 10 bases. The CDR3 runs 20 residues. Germline CDR1 is SGHTA and CDR2 is FQGNSA. V was clipped by 1 base and J by 0 bases; unmatched bases: 12. CDR3 residues: CASSLVGTGDPFSSYNEQFF. The CDR3 bases are TGTGCCAGCAGCTTAGTAGGGACAGGGGACCCTTTCAGCTCCTACAATGAGCAGTTCTTC.

The J gene is TRBJ2-3, the V gene TRBV7-8; weak D call: TRBD2 (5 bases). In germline, CDR1 is SGHVS, CDR2 FQNEAQ. This CDR3 has 16 residues. Trimming stripped 3 bases from V and 4 bases from J, with 17 bases between. Written as DNA, the CDR3 is TGTGCCAGCAGCTTCACTAGACCGCCAATACCAGATACGCAGTATTTT. It codes for CASSFTRPPIPDTQYF.

At least ten counts were recorded for this clonotype. The rearrangement joins TRBV6-5 to TRBJ1-5, with 10 bases that match TRBD1. V dropped 6 bases and J dropped 5; count of bases not matched to a gene: 7. The germline gives CDR1 MNHEY, CDR2 SVGAGI. The CDR3 length is 15 residues. CDR3 in amino acids: CASSSGQGFYQPQHF. The DNA for the CDR3 is TGTGCCAGCAGCTCGGGACAGGGGTTTTATCAGCCCCAGCATTTT.

In its sample, this clonotype was seen many times. The chain combines TRBV30 with TRBJ2-3; the D gene is possibly TRBD2 (6 bases). Trimming stripped 3 bases from V and 2 bases from J, with 15 bases between. This CDR3 is built from 15 residues. The germline V gene encodes CDR1 GTSNPN and CDR2 SVGIG (reference sequence). CDR3 DNA sequence: TGTGCCTGGAGCCCCGGGGGTGAACCCACAGATACGCAGTATTTT. Protein product: CAWSPGGEPTDTQYF.

This sequence joins TRBV9 and TRBJ2-1, with D possibly being TRBD2 (7 bases). The germline CDR1 and CDR2 sequences are SGDLS and YYNGEE. There are 14 residues in the CDR3. V shed 0 bases and J shed 12 bases, with 16 bases lying between them. In nucleotides, the CDR3 is TGTGCCAGCAGCGTAGGGGGGCTAGCGGATTGGCAGTTCTTC. This translates into CASSVGGLADWQFF.